The clone carrying this TCR beta chain came up many times. Its antigen is currently unknown. 5'RACE template switching added a universal primer site and UMIs to TCR cDNA. TCRdb fed the 5' RACE reads into MiXCR, producing one record per CDR3 protein. The table lists about 350,000 distinct CDR3 sequences, 8% to 9.5% of them singletons. This entry belongs to a study of T cells after yellow fever vaccination. Findings of the study overall: Most primary-vaccination clones reappeared after the booster (about 97% CD4, 75% to 90% CD8). FACS-sorted repertoires could contain abundant clonotypes contaminating from the bulk population.

CDR1 is SGHRS, CDR2 YFSETQ, per germline. Trimming stripped 4 bases from V and 2 bases from J, with 11 bases between. CDR3 size: 14 residues. The material sequenced was PBMCs, taken about 41 days after the first yellow fever vaccination. This clonotype originated in a man in his late teens or twenties who received the YFV17D yellow fever vaccine. The chain carries TRBV5-1 and TRBJ2-3; D not certain. The CDR3 loop is CASSPPGVTDTQYF. In nucleotides, the CDR3 is TGCGCCAGCAGCCCCCCCGGAGTCACAGATACGCAGTATTTT. Based on the CDR3 plus reference TRBV5-1 and TRBJ2-3, the full variable domain is KAGVTQTPRYLIKTRGQQVTLSCSPISGHRSVSWYQQTPGQGLQFLFEYFSETQRNKGNFPGRFSGRQFSNSRSEMNVSTLELGDSALYLCASSPPGVTDTQYFGPGTRLTVL.